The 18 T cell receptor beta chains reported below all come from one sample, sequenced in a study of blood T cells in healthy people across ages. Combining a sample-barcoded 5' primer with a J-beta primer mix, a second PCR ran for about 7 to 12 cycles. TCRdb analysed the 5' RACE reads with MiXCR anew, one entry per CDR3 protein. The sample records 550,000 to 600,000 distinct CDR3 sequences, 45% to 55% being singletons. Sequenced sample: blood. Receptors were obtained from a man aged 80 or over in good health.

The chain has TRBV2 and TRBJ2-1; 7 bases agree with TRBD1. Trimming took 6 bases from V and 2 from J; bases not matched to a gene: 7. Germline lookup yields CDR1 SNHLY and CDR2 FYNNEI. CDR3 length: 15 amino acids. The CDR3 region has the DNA TGTGCCAGCAGAGGGGGACAGTCCGCCTACAATGAGCAGTTCTTC. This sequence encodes CASRGGQSAYNEQFF.

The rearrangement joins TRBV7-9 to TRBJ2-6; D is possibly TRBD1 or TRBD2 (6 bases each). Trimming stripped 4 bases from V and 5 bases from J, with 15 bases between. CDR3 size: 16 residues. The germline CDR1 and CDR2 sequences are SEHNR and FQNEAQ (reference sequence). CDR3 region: CASSSGGGPRANVLTF. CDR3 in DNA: TGTGCCAGCAGCTCCGGTGGGGGGCCGAGGGCCAACGTCCTGACTTTC.

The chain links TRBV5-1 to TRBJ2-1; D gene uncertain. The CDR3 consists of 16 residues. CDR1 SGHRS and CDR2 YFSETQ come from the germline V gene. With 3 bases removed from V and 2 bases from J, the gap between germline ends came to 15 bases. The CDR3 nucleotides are TGCGCCAGCAGCTCTGCAGTGCGAAATACCTACAATGAGCAGTTCTTC. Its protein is CASSSAVRNTYNEQFF.

Written as DNA, the CDR3 is TGTGCCAGCAGTATCTTGCGAACAGATACGCAGTATTTT. Amino acids: CASSILRTDTQYF. The chain carries TRBV12-3 or TRBV12-4 and TRBJ2-3; D ambiguous. Trimming took off 5 bases at V and 3 bases at J, with 9 bases between the two ends. This CDR3 has 13 amino acids.

The CDR3 DNA sequence: TGTGCCAGCAGTTATCGTGGGGGGCCCTATGGCTACACCTTC. Amino acid sequence: CASSYRGGPYGYTF. This sequence joins TRBV27 and TRBJ1-2; a possible D gene is TRBD1 (6 bases). The CDR3 length is 14 residues. Trimming pared 4 bases from V and 4 bases from J, leaving 13 bases between. CDR1 and CDR2 from the germline V gene are MNHEY and SMNVEV (reference sequence).

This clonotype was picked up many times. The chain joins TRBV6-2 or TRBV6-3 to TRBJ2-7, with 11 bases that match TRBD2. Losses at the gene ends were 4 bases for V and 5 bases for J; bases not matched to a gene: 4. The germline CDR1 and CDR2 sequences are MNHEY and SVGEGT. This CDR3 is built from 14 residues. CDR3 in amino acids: CASSSTSGAHEQYF. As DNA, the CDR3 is TGTGCCAGCAGTTCGACTAGCGGGGCCCACGAGCAGTACTTC.

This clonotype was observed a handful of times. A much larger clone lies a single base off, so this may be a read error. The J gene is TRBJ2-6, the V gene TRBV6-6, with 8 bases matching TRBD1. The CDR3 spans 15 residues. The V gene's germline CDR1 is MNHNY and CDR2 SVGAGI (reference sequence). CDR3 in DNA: TGTACCAGCAGGGAGACAGGGGCCGGGGCCAACGTCCTGACTTTC. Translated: CTSRETGAGANVLTF.

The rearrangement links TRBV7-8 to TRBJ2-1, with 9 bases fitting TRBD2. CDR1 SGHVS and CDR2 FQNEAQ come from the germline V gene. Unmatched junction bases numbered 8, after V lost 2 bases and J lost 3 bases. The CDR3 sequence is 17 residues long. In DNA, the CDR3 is TGTGCCAGCAGCTTATTCCCGGGTAGCGGGAGCTACAATGAGCAGTTCTTC. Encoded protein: CASSLFPGSGSYNEQFF.

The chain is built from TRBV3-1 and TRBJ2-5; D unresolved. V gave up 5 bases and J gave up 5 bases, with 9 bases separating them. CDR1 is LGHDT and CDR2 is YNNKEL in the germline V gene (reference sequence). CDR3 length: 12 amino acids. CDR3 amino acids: CASSFRTETQYF. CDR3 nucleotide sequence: TGTGCCAGCAGCTTTAGAACGGAGACCCAGTACTTC.

CDR3 protein: CATSRDITETQYF. The CDR3 nucleotides are TGTGCCACCAGCAGGGATATAACTGAGACCCAGTACTTC. This chain joins TRBV15 and TRBJ2-7; no clear D gene. The J call may be mistaken, given a closer DNA end match to TRBJ2-5. CDR1 and CDR2 (germline): LNHNV, YYDKDF (reference sequence). The CDR3 runs to 13 residues.

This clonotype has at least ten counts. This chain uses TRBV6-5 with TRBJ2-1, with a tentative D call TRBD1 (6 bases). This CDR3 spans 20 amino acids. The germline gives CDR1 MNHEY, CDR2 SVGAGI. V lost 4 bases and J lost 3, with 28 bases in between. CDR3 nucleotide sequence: TGTGCCAGCAGTTCCGGACAGAGCCTTGGGCGCGACAATCGCTACAATGAGCAGTTCTTC. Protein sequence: CASSSGQSLGRDNRYNEQFF.

CDR3 nucleotide sequence: TGCGCCAGCAGCCAAGCAAAGGGGGCAGGAGGGGCCAACGTCCTGACTTTC. It is translated as CASSQAKGAGGANVLTF. The chain has TRBV4-3 and TRBJ2-6; 7 bases are shared with TRBD1. The CDR3 is 17 amino acids. V shed 1 base and J 4 bases; nucleotides not matched to a gene: 7. CDR1 LGHNA and CDR2 YSLEER come from the germline V gene.

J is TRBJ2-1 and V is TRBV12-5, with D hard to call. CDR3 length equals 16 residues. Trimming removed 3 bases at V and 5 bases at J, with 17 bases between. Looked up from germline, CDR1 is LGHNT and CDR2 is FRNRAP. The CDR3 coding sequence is TGTGCTAGTGGTTTTGTAGGCGTGCGAAGAAACAATGAGCAGTTCTTC. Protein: CASGFVGVRRNNEQFF.

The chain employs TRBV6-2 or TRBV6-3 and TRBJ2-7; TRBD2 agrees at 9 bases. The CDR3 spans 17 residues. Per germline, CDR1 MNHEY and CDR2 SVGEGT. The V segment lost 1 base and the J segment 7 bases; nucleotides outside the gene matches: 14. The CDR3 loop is CASSYFLAGFRDNEQYF. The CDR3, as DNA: TGTGCCAGCAGTTACTTCCTAGCGGGATTTAGGGATAATGAGCAGTACTTC.

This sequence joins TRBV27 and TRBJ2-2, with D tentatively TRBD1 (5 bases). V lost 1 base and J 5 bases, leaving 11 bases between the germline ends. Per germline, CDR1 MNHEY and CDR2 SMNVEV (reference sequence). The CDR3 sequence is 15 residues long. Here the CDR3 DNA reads TGTGCCAGCAGTTTATTAGGGGCGGATACCGGGGAGCTGTTTTTT. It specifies CASSLLGADTGELFF.

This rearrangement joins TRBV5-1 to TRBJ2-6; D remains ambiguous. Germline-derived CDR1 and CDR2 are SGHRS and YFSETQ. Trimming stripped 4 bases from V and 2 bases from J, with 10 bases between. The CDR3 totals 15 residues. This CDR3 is CASSPLAPGANVLTF. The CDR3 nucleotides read TGCGCCAGCAGCCCGCTCGCGCCTGGGGCCAACGTCCTGACTTTC.

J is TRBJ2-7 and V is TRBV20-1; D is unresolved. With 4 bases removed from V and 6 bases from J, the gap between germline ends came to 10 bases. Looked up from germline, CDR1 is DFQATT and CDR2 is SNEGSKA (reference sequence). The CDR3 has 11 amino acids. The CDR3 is CSAIPLGEQYF. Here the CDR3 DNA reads TGCAGTGCTATACCGCTAGGCGAGCAGTACTTC.

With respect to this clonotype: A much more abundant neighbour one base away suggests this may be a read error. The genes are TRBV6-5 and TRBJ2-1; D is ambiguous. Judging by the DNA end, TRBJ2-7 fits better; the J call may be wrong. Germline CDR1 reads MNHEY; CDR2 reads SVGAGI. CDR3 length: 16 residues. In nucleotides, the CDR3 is TGTGCCAGCAGTTTGCGACTCCGGAGCTCCTACAATGAGCAGTACTTC. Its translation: CASSLRLRSSYNEQYF.